These 18 T cell receptor beta chains originate from one sample sequenced in a study of T cell responses to AZD1222 COVID-19 vaccine. Sequencing used immunoSEQ multiplex PCR; TCRdb keeps in-frame clones, though not all of them. The sample records some 130,000 clones, roughly 89% being singletons. Sequenced material: peripheral blood, taken on day 0 of AZD1222 vaccination. These receptors all come from an adult in good health.

The chain has TRBV18 and TRBJ1-2; 8 positions match TRBD1. This CDR3 has 15 residues. V shed 2 bases, J shed 8 bases, and the junction held 10 bases outside the gene matches. The germline V gene encodes CDR1 KGHSH and CDR2 LQKENI. The DNA of the CDR3 is TGTGCCAGCTCACCAATCCAGGGGGCTGCGGAGGGCTACACCTTC. This codes for CASSPIQGAAEGYTF.

The genes are TRBV7-2 and TRBJ1-6; D remains ambiguous. V lost 5 bases, J lost 16 bases, and 18 bases lay in between. Germline V gene lookup returns CDR1 SGHTA and CDR2 FQGNSA. The CDR3 is 13 residues long. The CDR3 sequence: CASSTPQRTSLHF. DNA for the CDR3: TGTGCCAGCAGCACCCCACAGCGGACGTCGCTCCACTTT.

V and J are TRBV7-2 and TRBJ1-4; possibly TRBD1 for D (6 bases). Germline V gene lookup returns CDR1 SGHTA and CDR2 FQGNSA. Trimming removed 0 bases from V and 6 bases from J, with 17 bases in between. The CDR3 runs 17 residues. Written as DNA, the CDR3 is TGTGCCAGCAGCTTAGCGAGGGGGTCCGGGGCGGATGAAAAACTGTTTTTT. This gives the protein CASSLARGSGADEKLFF. Full variable domain (remainder filled in from reference TRBV7-2 and TRBJ1-4): GAGVSQSPSNKVTEKGKDVELRCDPISGHTALYWYRQSLGQGLEFLIYFQGNSAPDKSGLPSDRFSAERTGGSVSTLTIQRTQQEDSAVYLCASSLARGSGADEKLFFGSGTQLSVL.

CDR3 sequence: CASRQGIGTEAFF. In DNA, the CDR3 is TGTGCCAGCAGACAGGGGATCGGCACTGAAGCTTTCTTT. V usage is TRBV6-6 and J usage is TRBJ1-1; 7 nucleotides match TRBD1. The CDR3 covers 13 residues. CDR1 and CDR2 from the germline V gene are MNHNY and SVGAGI (reference sequence). Unmatched junction bases numbered 5, after V lost 6 bases and J lost 4 bases.

This clone was observed once. The chain carries TRBV27 and TRBJ1-3; D possibly corresponds to TRBD1 (6 bases). Trimming stripped 4 bases from V and 3 bases from J, with 16 bases between. Germline V CDR1 and CDR2: MNHEY, SMNVEV (reference sequence). CDR3 length equals 16 residues. CDR3 residues: CASSYRDRKFGNTIYF. The CDR3 coding sequence is TGTGCCAGCAGTTACCGCGACAGGAAGTTTGGAAACACCATATATTTT.

J is TRBJ1-5 and V is TRBV6-5; D possibly corresponds to TRBD1 (5 bases). Germline assignment: CDR1 MNHEY and CDR2 SVGAGI. This CDR3 has 14 residues. The V end was cut by 7 bases, the J end by 2 bases, with 12 bases between. Here the CDR3 reads CASTDEGGNQPQHF. CDR3 coding DNA: TGTGCCAGCACCGATGAAGGGGGCAATCAGCCCCAGCATTTT.

The chain recombines TRBV29-1 with TRBJ2-1, with 8 bases that match TRBD2. From germline, CDR1 is SQVTM and CDR2 ANQGSEA. The CDR3 extends over 14 amino acids. The J segment lost 1 base and the V segment lost 4 bases, leaving 3 bases of the junction unmatched. The CDR3 sequence: CSVVVAGSYNEQFF. DNA of the CDR3: TGCAGCGTTGTAGTAGCGGGATCCTACAATGAGCAGTTCTTC.

The chain combines TRBV24-1 with TRBJ1-1; 7 bases align to TRBD1. The J segment lost 7 bases and the V segment lost 3 bases, leaving 7 bases of the junction unmatched. Germline V lookup: CDR1 KGHDR, CDR2 SFDVKD. The CDR3 has 14 residues. The DNA for the CDR3 is TGTGCCACCAGTGATATCACTGCAGGGGGTGAAGCTTTCTTT. It specifies CATSDITAGGEAFF.

The V gene is TRBV6-5, the J gene TRBJ2-7; weak D call: TRBD2 (6 bases). This CDR3 is built from 13 residues. Trimming shortened V by 7 bases and J by 10 bases, and 20 bases separated the two germline ends. Germline CDR1 reads MNHEY; CDR2 reads SVGAGI. CDR3 loop: CASIRVGGAEQYF. In DNA form, the CDR3 reads TGTGCCAGCATCAGGGTGGGCGGGGCCGAACAGTACTTC.

The chain has TRBV27 and TRBJ2-6, with a possible D match to TRBD1 (6 bases). The CDR3 length is 17 residues. V was cut by 3 bases and J by 1 base, with 13 bases left in between. Germline V CDR1 and CDR2: MNHEY, SMNVEV (reference sequence). For the CDR3, the DNA is TGTGCCAGCAGTTTCCTCGGGACACCTTCTGGGGCCAACGTCCTGACTTTC. It encodes CASSFLGTPSGANVLTF.

In this sample, this clone turned up once. V usage is TRBV19 and J usage is TRBJ1-2; no definite D call. Germline values: CDR1 LNHDA, CDR2 SQIVND (reference sequence). The CDR3 has 14 amino acids. Trimming removed 0 bases at V and 2 bases at J, with 7 bases between. The CDR3 is CASSIEKGNYGYTF. As DNA, the CDR3 is TGTGCCAGTAGTATAGAAAAGGGAAACTATGGCTACACCTTC.

V is TRBV20-1 and J is TRBJ1-6; D perhaps matches TRBD1 (5 bases). This CDR3 comprises 18 residues. V was pared by 3 bases and J by 7 bases, with 25 bases between. The V gene's germline CDR1 is DFQATT and CDR2 SNEGSKA (reference sequence). The CDR3 loop reads CSASKIKSGGFRNSPLHF. The CDR3 nucleotides are TGCAGTGCTAGTAAGATTAAGTCGGGGGGGTTCCGGAATTCACCCCTCCACTTT.

The rearrangement links TRBV3-1 (or the pseudogene TRBV3-2) to TRBJ1-2, with 8 bases fitting TRBD1. After removal of 4 bases from V and 4 bases from J, the junction contained 14 bases not matched to a gene. CDR1 is LGHDT, CDR2 YNNKEL, per germline (reference sequence). The CDR3 consists of 17 residues. This CDR3 reads CASSRGGGDRPFYGYTF. The CDR3 DNA follows: TGTGCCAGCAGCCGGGGAGGAGGGGACAGGCCCTTCTATGGCTACACCTTC.

This clone has more than one count but fewer than ten. The sample holds other DNA sequences that translate to the same CDR3. This chain links TRBV6-5 with TRBJ2-3; no definite D call. Between the trimmed V and J ends, which lost 2 bases and 3 bases, there was a span of 12 bases. Germline-derived CDR1 and CDR2 are MNHEY and SVGAGI. The CDR3 is 15 residues long. CDR3 in amino acids: CASSYTSSSTDTQYF. The CDR3 nucleotides read TGTGCCAGCAGTTACACCTCTAGTTCAACAGATACGCAGTATTTT.

J is TRBJ1-1 and V is TRBV3-1 (or the pseudogene TRBV3-2); weak D call: TRBD1 (6 bases). The ends were cut back, 5 bases at V and 2 bases at J, with 12 bases in the middle. The CDR3 has 14 residues. Germline loops: CDR1 LGHDT, CDR2 YNNKEL (reference sequence). The CDR3 here is CASSTRQVNTEAFF. The CDR3 DNA is TGTGCCAGCAGCACCCGACAGGTAAACACTGAAGCTTTCTTT.

The V gene is TRBV5-1, the J gene TRBJ2-7; D is ambiguous. V was trimmed by 0 bases and J by 2 bases, leaving 9 bases between them. The CDR3 runs to 14 residues. The germline gives CDR1 SGHRS, CDR2 YFSETQ. The CDR3, as DNA: TGCGCCAGCAGCTTGGTGGGTCAGACCTACGAGCAGTACTTC. This codes for CASSLVGQTYEQYF.

This rearrangement joins TRBV18 to TRBJ1-1; D might be TRBD1 (5 bases). V was cut by 3 bases and J by 1 base, with 9 bases left in between. This CDR3 has 14 residues. Per germline, CDR1 KGHSH and CDR2 LQKENI. The CDR3 DNA follows: TGTGCCAGCTCACCCAGGGAGCCGAACACTGAAGCTTTCTTT. It yields the protein CASSPREPNTEAFF. Combining the CDR3 with reference TRBV18 and TRBJ1-1 gives the whole variable domain NAGVMQNPRHLVRRRGQEARLRCSPMKGHSHVYWYRQLPEEGLKFMVYLQKENIIDESGMPKERFSAEFPKEGPSILRIQQVVRGDSAAYFCASSPREPNTEAFFGQGTRLTVV.

The chain recombines TRBV6-5 with TRBJ2-3; possibly TRBD2 for D (6 bases). Germline V gene sequence: CDR1 MNHEY, CDR2 SVGAGI. The CDR3 is made up of 15 amino acids. Trimming shortened V by 2 bases and J by 0 bases, and 9 bases separated the two germline ends. The CDR3 is CASSYTTSSTDTQYF. The CDR3, as DNA: TGTGCCAGCAGTTACACTACTAGCAGCACAGATACGCAGTATTTT.